These T cell receptor beta chains were read from a single sample in a study of blood T cell repertoires in COVID-19. Clones were read by immunoSEQ multiplex PCR, and TCRdb kept only the in-frame ones, dropping some. The data contain more than 100,000 clones, about 89% of them singletons. Material for sequencing was peripheral blood. The receptors stem from a man aged 45 to 65 with active COVID-19. Each CDR3 is given with its conserved first and last residue. D genes are given only for firm matches. Some rows have no size entry. The others give once, few or many, or a class for an expanded clone.

v_gene	d_gene	j_gene	abundance	CDR3nt	CDR3aa
TRBV3-1/TRBV3-2	TRBD1	TRBJ2-7	few	TGTGCCAGCAGCCAAGATCATGGGGGACAGTTTGGCTACGAGCAGTACTTC	CASSQDHGGQFGYEQYF
TRBV4-2	.	TRBJ2-2	once	TGTGCCAGCAGCCAAGACTACGGGGACACCGGGGAGCTGTTTTTT	CASSQDYGDTGELFF
TRBV6-5	.	TRBJ1-1	.	TGTGCCAGCAGTTACTCCCCCTCGTATGACACTGAAGCTTTCTTT	CASSYSPSYDTEAFF
TRBV6-6	.	TRBJ2-5	.	TGTGCTGCCGGCCAGGGCGGGGGCACGAGAGAGACCCAGTACTTC	CAAGQGGGTRETQYF
TRBV5-1	.	TRBJ1-2	.	TGCGCCAGCCGAAGCGCGGGGGAATATGGCTACACCTTC	CASRSAGEYGYTF
TRBV7-2	.	TRBJ1-5	.	TGTGCCAGCAGCCTATACGGGGGTAATAGCAATCAGCCCCAGCATTTT	CASSLYGGNSNQPQHF
TRBV5-1	.	TRBJ2-5	once	TGCGCCAGCAGCTTGCAGGGGCTGGGGGACCAAGAGACCCAGTACTTC	CASSLQGLGDQETQYF
TRBV29-1	.	TRBJ2-7	.	TGCAGCGGATCCGGGGGCAGGGGGTATGAGCAGTACTTC	CSGSGGRGYEQYF
TRBV11-2	.	TRBJ2-7	.	TGTGCCAGCAGCTTAGATTGGCAAACCTACGAGCAGTACTTC	CASSLDWQTYEQYF
TRBV5-6	.	TRBJ2-3	.	TGTGCCAGCAGCTTGTCCCTCACAGATACGCAGTATTTT	CASSLSLTDTQYF
TRBV11-2	TRBD1	TRBJ2-7	.	TGTGCCAGCAGCCTGGACAGGGGGCGGGAGCAGTACTTC	CASSLDRGREQYF
TRBV19	.	TRBJ1-5	.	TGTGCCAGTAGACGATCGACACATCAGCCCCAGCATTTT	CASRRSTHQPQHF
TRBV5-1	TRBD2	TRBJ2-1	.	TGCGCCAGCAGCACTGCCGGGACTAGCGGGGGAAGCTCCTACAATGAGCAGTTCTTC	CASSTAGTSGGSSYNEQFF
TRBV11-3	.	TRBJ2-7	.	TGTGCCAGCAGCTTAGGTATAGATTACGAGCAGTACTTC	CASSLGIDYEQYF
TRBV2	.	TRBJ2-7	.	TGTGCCATCGTGCGGTCCGGGTCTCCCTACGAGCAGTACTTC	CAIVRSGSPYEQYF
TRBV4-2	.	TRBJ2-7	.	TGTGCCAGCAGCCAAGAAGGCGGCGAGCAGTACTTC	CASSQEGGEQYF
TRBV6-5	.	TRBJ2-7	.	TGTGCCAGCAGTACCGAAGGCAGGGGATTCTACGAGCAGTACTTC	CASSTEGRGFYEQYF
TRBV19	TRBD1	TRBJ1-2	.	TGTGCCAGTAGTGCGGACAGGGGGCGCGGCTATGGCTACACCTTC	CASSADRGRGYGYTF
TRBV6-6	TRBD1	TRBJ1-4	.	TGTGCCAGCAGAGGACAGGGAGCTGAAAAACTGTTTTTT	CASRGQGAEKLFF
TRBV7-2	.	TRBJ1-5	.	TGTGCCAGCAGCTTAGCAGGGGGAGATTACCAGCCCCAGCATTTT	CASSLAGGDYQPQHF
TRBV6-6	TRBD1	TRBJ1-6	.	TGTGCCAGCAGGCAGGGGGCAGACGGTTCACCCCTCCACTTT	CASRQGADGSPLHF
TRBV7-2	TRBD1	TRBJ1-2	once	TGTGCCAGCAGCCCTCGGACAGGCGCCGCTGCTAACTATGGCTACACCTTC	CASSPRTGAAANYGYTF
TRBV6-5	TRBD1	TRBJ2-7	.	TGTGCCAGCATCAAACAGGGGTCACCTCTCGAGCAGTACTTC	CASIKQGSPLEQYF
TRBV2	.	TRBJ2-1	.	TGTGCCAGCAGCGAGGGAGGGGGACCCCCCTACAATGAGCAGTTCTTC	CASSEGGGPPYNEQFF
TRBV10-3	TRBD2	TRBJ2-1	.	TGTGCCATCAGTGCCGTGGGGGGGTCGTACAATGAGCAGTTCTTC	CAISAVGGSYNEQFF
TRBV5-1	.	TRBJ2-3	.	TGCGCCAGCAGCTTGGGGGCTAGCACAGATACGCAGTATTTT	CASSLGASTDTQYF
TRBV16	TRBD1	TRBJ1-6	.	TGTGCCAGCAGAGTGGACAGGTATTCACCCCTCCACTTT	CASRVDRYSPLHF
TRBV6-5	TRBD1	TRBJ1-2	.	TGTGCCAGTTACGGGACAGGGGATAACTATGGCTACACCTTC	CASYGTGDNYGYTF
TRBV6-5	.	TRBJ1-3	.	TGTGCCACCAACCCGGGGAACTCTGGAAACACCATATATTTT	CATNPGNSGNTIYF
TRBV7-6	TRBD1	TRBJ2-3	.	TGTGCCAGCAGCCCCAGGACAGGGACTTCCACAGATACGCAGTATTTT	CASSPRTGTSTDTQYF
TRBV6-4	TRBD1	TRBJ2-1	.	TGTGCCAGCAGAGAAACAGGGGGCAATGAGCAGTTCTTC	CASRETGGNEQFF
TRBV7-9	.	TRBJ1-6	.	TGTGCCAGCAGCTTAGTCTGGTCGTCAGTCAATTCACCCCTCCACTTT	CASSLVWSSVNSPLHF
TRBV9	.	TRBJ2-5	.	TGTGCCAGCAGCGTTGGGGCAGTGCAAGAGACCCAGTACTTC	CASSVGAVQETQYF
TRBV7-9	TRBD1	TRBJ2-2	.	TGTGCCAGCAGCCCTAGGTGGGACAGCACCATAATCACCGGGGAGCTGTTTTTT	CASSPRWDSTIITGELFF
TRBV4-3	TRBD2	TRBJ2-2	.	TGCGCCAGCAGCCAAGATTTAACTAGCGGGGCACGCACCGGGGAGCTGTTTTTT	CASSQDLTSGARTGELFF
TRBV11-3	.	TRBJ2-1	.	TGTGCCAGCAGCTTCTCAAGGGGGGGACCCAACAATGAGCAGTTCTTC	CASSFSRGGPNNEQFF
TRBV12-5	TRBD1	TRBJ2-1	.	TGTGCTAGTGGTTTGGTCCCCCCGGAACAGGGGAGACCCTACAATGAGCAGTTCTTC	CASGLVPPEQGRPYNEQFF
TRBV4-3	.	TRBJ1-2	once	TGCGCCAGCAGCCAAGAAGCCGGGGAACTTTATGGCTACACCTTC	CASSQEAGELYGYTF
TRBV6-5	.	TRBJ2-2	.	TGTGCCAGCCTCGCCGCAGAAGCGAACACCGGGGAGCTGTTTTTT	CASLAAEANTGELFF
TRBV12-3/TRBV12-4	.	TRBJ2-7	.	TGTGCCAGTGGACGGGAAACCTACGAGCAGTACTTC	CASGRETYEQYF
TRBV6-1	.	TRBJ1-2	.	TGTGCCAGCAGTGAAAACCCAGGGCCCTATGGCTACACCTTC	CASSENPGPYGYTF
TRBV2	.	TRBJ2-5	.	TGTGCCAGCAGTGGGCCTTTGAGAGGGGGTGGCCAAGAGACCCAGTACTTC	CASSGPLRGGGQETQYF
TRBV28	.	TRBJ1-2	.	TGTGCCACGTCGGGGGGCTATGGCTACACCTTC	CATSGGYGYTF
TRBV5-1	.	TRBJ2-7	.	TGCGCCAGCAGCGTAACAGGTTACGAGCAGTACTTC	CASSVTGYEQYF
TRBV7-8	.	TRBJ1-6	few	TGTGCCAGCCGAGACTATAATTCACCCCTCCACTTT	CASRDYNSPLHF
TRBV3-1/TRBV3-2	TRBD1	TRBJ1-2	.	TGTGCCAGCAGCCAAGGTGGGACAGCTAACTATGGCTACACCTTC	CASSQGGTANYGYTF
TRBV9	TRBD2	TRBJ2-1	.	TGTGCCAGCAGCGTAGACCGGGGGGGTTACAATGAGCAGTTCTTC	CASSVDRGGYNEQFF
TRBV3-1/TRBV3-2	.	TRBJ1-2	.	TGTGCCAGCAGCCAAGGGCACGGGGGCTACACCTTC	CASSQGHGGYTF
TRBV20-1	.	TRBJ1-3	.	TGCAGTGCTAGTGAACACCATACAAACACCATATATTTT	CSASEHHTNTIYF
TRBV3-1/TRBV3-2	.	TRBJ1-2	.	TGTGCCAGCAGCCGAGGAGACAGCGTTAAGGGCTACACCTTC	CASSRGDSVKGYTF
TRBV10-3	.	TRBJ2-3	.	TGTGCCATCAGTGAGTACAGGGAGGATACGCAGTATTTT	CAISEYREDTQYF
TRBV12-3/TRBV12-4	.	TRBJ2-5	.	TGTGCCAGCAGTTTACTGGCCACCGAGACCCAGTACTTC	CASSLLATETQYF
TRBV9	TRBD1	TRBJ2-3	.	TGTGCCAGCAGCGTCCTATCTGGGACAGGGGGGTATTTT	CASSVLSGTGGYF
TRBV27	.	TRBJ1-1	once	TGTGCCAGCAAAGAACAGGGATCCCTGAACACTGAAGCTTTCTTT	CASKEQGSLNTEAFF
TRBV9	TRBD2	TRBJ2-5	.	TGTGCCAGCAGCGTAGGAGCGGGGGGGCGGGAGACCCAGTACTTC	CASSVGAGGRETQYF
TRBV11-2	TRBD2	TRBJ2-1	.	TGTGCCAGCAGCTTCGGAAAGGGGCTAGCGGCCTCGATGGATGAGCAGTTCTTC	CASSFGKGLAASMDEQFF